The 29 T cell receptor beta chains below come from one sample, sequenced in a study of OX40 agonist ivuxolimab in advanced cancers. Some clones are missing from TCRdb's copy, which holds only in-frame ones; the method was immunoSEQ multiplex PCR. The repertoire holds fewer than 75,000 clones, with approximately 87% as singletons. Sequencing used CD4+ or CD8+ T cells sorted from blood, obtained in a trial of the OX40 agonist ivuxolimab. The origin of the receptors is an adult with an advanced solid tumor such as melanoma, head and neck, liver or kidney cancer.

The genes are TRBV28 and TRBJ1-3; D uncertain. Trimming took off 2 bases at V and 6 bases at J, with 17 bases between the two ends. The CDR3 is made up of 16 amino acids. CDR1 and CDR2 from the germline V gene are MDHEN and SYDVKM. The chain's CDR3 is CASSLVLGPRANTIYF. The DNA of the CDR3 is TGTGCCAGCAGTTTAGTCTTGGGCCCCAGAGCAAACACCATATATTTT.

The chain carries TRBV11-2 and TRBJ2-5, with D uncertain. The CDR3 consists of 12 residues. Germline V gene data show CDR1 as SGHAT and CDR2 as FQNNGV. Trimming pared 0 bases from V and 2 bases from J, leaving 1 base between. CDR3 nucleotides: TGTGCCAGCAGCTTAGAGCAAGAGACCCAGTACTTC. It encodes CASSLEQETQYF.

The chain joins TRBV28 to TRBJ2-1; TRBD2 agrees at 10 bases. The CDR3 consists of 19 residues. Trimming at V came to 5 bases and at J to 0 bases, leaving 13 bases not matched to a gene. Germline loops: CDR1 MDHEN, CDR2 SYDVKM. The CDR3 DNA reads TGTGCCAGCAGTATATCCCGACTAGCGGGCGGGAGCTCCTACAATGAGCAGTTCTTC. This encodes CASSISRLAGGSSYNEQFF.

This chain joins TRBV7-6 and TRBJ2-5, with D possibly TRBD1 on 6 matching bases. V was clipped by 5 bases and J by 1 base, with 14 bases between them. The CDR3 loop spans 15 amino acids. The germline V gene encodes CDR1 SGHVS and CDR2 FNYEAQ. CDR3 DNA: TGTGCCAGCAGCCCGCTGCAGACAGGCCAAGAGACCCAGTACTTC. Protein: CASSPLQTGQETQYF.

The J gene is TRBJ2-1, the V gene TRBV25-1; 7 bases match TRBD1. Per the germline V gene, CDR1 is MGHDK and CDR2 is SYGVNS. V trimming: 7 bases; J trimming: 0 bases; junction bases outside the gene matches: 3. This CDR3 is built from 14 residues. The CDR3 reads CASTRQGSYNEQFF. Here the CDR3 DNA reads TGTGCCAGCACAAGACAGGGCTCCTACAATGAGCAGTTCTTC.

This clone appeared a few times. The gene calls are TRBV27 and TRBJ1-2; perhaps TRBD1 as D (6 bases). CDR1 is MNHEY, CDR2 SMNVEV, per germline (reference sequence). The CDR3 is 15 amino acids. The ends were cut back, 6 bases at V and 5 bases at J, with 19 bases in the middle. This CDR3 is CASRTKTEGEYGYTF. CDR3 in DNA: TGTGCCAGCAGAACCAAAACGGAGGGGGAGTATGGCTACACCTTC.

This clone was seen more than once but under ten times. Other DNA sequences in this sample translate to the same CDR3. The CDR3 coding sequence is TGTGCCAGTAGGGGACAGGGCTATAGCAATCAGCCCCAGCATTTT. This encodes CASRGQGYSNQPQHF. The chain uses TRBV19 and TRBJ1-5, with 9 bases identical to TRBD1. V was pared by 6 bases and J by 0 bases, with 3 bases of the junction left unmatched. The germline gives CDR1 LNHDA, CDR2 SQIVND (reference sequence). This CDR3 has 15 amino acids.

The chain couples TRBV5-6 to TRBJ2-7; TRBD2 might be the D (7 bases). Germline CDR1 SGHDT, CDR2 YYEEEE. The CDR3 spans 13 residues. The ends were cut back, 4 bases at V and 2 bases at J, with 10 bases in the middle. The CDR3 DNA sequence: TGTGCCAGCAGCGAGCGGGACACCTACGAGCAGTACTTC. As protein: CASSERDTYEQYF.

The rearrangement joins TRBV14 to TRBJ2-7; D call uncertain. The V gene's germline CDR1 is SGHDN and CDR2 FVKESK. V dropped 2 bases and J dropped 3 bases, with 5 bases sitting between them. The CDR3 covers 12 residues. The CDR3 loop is CASSQLNYEQYF. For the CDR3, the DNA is TGTGCCAGCAGCCAACTGAACTACGAGCAGTACTTC.

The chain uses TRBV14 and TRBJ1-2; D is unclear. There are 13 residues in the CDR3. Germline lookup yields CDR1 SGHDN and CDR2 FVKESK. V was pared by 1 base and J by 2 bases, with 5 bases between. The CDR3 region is CASSQGLNYGYTF. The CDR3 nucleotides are TGTGCCAGCAGCCAAGGATTAAACTATGGCTACACCTTC.

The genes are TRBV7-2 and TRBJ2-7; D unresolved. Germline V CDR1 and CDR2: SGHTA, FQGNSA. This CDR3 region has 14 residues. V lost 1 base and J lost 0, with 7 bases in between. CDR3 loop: CASSLDWSSYEQYF. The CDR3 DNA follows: TGTGCCAGCAGCTTAGACTGGAGCTCCTACGAGCAGTACTTC.

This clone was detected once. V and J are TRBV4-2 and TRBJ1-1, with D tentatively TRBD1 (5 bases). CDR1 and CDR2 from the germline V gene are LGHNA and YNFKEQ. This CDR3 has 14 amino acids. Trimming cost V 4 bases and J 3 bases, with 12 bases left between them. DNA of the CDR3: TGTGCCAGCAGCCGCCGGGGCAGGGACACTGAAGCTTTCTTT. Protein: CASSRRGRDTEAFF.

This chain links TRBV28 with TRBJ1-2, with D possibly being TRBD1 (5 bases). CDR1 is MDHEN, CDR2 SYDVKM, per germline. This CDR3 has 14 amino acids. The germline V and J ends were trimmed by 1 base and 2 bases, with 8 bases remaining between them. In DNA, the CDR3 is TGTGCCAGCAGTTTATCCGCAGGGAACTATGGCTACACCTTC. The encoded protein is CASSLSAGNYGYTF.

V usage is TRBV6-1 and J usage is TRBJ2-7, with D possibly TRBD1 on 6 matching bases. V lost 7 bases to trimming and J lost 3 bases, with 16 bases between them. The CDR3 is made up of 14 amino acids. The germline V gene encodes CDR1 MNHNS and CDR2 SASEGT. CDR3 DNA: TGTGCCAGCAATAGACCGGGACAATACTACGAGCAGTACTTC. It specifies CASNRPGQYYEQYF.

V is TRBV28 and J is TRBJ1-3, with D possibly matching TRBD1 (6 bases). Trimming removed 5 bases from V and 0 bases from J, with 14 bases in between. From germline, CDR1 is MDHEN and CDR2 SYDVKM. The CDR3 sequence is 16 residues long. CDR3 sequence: CASSQGQPSSGNTIYF. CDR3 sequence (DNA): TGTGCCAGCAGTCAGGGACAACCCAGCTCTGGAAACACCATATATTTT.

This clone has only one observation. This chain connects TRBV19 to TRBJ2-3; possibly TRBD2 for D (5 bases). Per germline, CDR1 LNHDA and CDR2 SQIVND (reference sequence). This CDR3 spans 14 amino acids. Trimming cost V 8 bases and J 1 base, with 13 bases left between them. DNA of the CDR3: TGTGCCAGTTCTGAGGGCGGAGGCACAGATACGCAGTATTTT. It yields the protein CASSEGGGTDTQYF.

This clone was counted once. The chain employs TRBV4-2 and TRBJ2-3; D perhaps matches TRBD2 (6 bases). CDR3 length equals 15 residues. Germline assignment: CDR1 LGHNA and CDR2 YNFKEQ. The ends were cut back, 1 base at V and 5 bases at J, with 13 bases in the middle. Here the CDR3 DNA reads TGTGCCAGCAGCCAAGGAGGTGGGGGGTTAGATACGCAGTATTTT. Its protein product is CASSQGGGGLDTQYF.

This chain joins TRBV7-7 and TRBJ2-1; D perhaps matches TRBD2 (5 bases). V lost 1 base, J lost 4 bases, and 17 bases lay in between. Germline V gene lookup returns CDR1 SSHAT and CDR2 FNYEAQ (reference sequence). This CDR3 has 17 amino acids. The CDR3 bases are TGTGCCAGCAGCTTAGGGGTTACAAGCGGCCCGTACAATGAGCAGTTCTTC. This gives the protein CASSLGVTSGPYNEQFF.

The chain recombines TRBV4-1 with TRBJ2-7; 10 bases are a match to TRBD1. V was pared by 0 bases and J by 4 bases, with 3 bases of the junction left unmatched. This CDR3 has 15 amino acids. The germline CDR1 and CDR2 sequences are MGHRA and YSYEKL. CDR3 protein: CASSQEGQGFYEQYF. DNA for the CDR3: TGCGCCAGCAGCCAAGAGGGACAGGGGTTTTACGAGCAGTACTTC.

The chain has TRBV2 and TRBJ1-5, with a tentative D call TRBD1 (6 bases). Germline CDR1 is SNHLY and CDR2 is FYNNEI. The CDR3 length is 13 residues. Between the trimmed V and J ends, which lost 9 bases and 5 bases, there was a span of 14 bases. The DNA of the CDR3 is TGTGCCAGTAGAAGGGGGGCTGATCAGCCCCAGCATTTT. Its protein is CASRRGADQPQHF.

CDR3: CATYWVNYGYTF. The CDR3 DNA reads TGTGCCACCTACTGGGTTAACTATGGCTACACCTTC. The chain carries TRBV19 and TRBJ1-2; D gene ambiguous. The V and J ends lost 10 bases and 1 base respectively, with 10 bases between them. This CDR3 spans 12 amino acids. Germline lookup yields CDR1 LNHDA and CDR2 SQIVND (reference sequence).

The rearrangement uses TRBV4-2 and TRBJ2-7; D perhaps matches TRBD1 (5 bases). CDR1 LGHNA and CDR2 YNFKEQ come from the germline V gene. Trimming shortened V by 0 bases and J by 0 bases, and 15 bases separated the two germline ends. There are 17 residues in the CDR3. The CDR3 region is CASSQDVARALSYEQYF. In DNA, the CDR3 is TGTGCCAGCAGCCAAGACGTGGCCAGGGCCCTCTCCTACGAGCAGTACTTC.

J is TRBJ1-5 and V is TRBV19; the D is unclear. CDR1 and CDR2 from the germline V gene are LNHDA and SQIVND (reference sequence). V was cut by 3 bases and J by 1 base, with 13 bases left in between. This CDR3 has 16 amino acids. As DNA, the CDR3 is TGTGCCAGTAGTATTGCAAAGCTAGGCAGCAATCAGCCCCAGCATTTT. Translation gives CASSIAKLGSNQPQHF.

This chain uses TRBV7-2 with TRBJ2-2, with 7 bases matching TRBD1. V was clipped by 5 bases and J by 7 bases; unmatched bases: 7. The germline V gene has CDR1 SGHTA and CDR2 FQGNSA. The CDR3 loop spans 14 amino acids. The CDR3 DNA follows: TGTGCCAGCAGCCGGGACAGCACTTACGGGGAGCTGTTTTTT. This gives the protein CASSRDSTYGELFF.

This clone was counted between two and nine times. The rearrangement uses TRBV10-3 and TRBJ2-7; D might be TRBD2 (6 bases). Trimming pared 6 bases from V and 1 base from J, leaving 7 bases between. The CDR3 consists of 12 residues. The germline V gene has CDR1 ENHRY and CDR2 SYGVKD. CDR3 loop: CAIRRGSYEQYF. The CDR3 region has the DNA TGTGCCATCAGGCGGGGATCCTACGAGCAGTACTTC.

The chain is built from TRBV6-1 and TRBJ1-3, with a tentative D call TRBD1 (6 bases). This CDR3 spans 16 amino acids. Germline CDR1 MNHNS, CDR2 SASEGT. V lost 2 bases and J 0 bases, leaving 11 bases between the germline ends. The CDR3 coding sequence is TGTGCCAGCAGTGAAATTGGCAGGGGCTCTGGAAACACCATATATTTT. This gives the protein CASSEIGRGSGNTIYF.

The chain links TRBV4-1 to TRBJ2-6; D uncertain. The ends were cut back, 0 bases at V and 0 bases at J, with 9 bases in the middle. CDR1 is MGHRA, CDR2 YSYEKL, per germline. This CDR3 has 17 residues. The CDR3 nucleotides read TGCGCCAGCAGCCAAGATTTCGGGCACTCTGGGGCCAACGTCCTGACTTTC. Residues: CASSQDFGHSGANVLTF.

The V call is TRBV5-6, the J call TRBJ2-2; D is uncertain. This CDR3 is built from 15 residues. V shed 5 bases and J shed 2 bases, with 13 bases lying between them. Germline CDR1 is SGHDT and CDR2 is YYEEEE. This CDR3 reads CASSPRSRNTGELFF. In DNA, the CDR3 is TGTGCCAGCAGTCCCCGGTCAAGAAACACCGGGGAGCTGTTTTTT. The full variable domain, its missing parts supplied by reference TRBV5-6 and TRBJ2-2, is DAGVTQSPTHLIKTRGQQVTLRCSPKSGHDTVSWYQQALGQGPQFIFQYYEEEERQRGNFPDRFSGHQFPNYSSELNVNALLLGDSALYLCASSPRSRNTGELFFGEGSRLTVL.

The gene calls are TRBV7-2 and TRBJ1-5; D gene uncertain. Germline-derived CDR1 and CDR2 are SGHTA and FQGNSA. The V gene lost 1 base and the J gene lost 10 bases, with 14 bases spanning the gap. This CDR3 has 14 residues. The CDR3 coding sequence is TGTGCCAGCAGCTTAGGTAGCATGGCGGTACCCCAGCATTTT. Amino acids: CASSLGSMAVPQHF.